This T cell receptor beta chain derives from a study of PD-1 blockade in classical Hodgkin lymphoma. Study findings and constraints: While CD8+ TCR diversity did not rise significantly by C4D1, CD4+ TCR diversity did.

The CDR3 consists of 17 residues. Per the germline V gene, CDR1 is SGDLS and CDR2 is YYNGEE. V shed 0 bases and J 8 bases; nucleotides not matched to a gene: 11. Noted time point: cycle 4 day 1 (C4D1), after more than five weeks of nivolumab. Each patient's relapse followed autologous stem cell transplantation, and brentuximab vedotin exposure varied. To note about this clone: Its antigen is not identified.

Sequencing used immunoSEQ multiplex PCR; TCRdb keeps in-frame clones, though not all of them. The sample carries roughly 60,000 clones, approximately 94% recorded once. This TCR was recovered from a human donor with classical Hodgkin lymphoma. The sequences come from peripheral blood mononuclear cells (PBMCs), collected before the fourth cycle of nivolumab. The J gene is TRBJ2-3, the V gene TRBV9, with TRBD2 identical over 11 bases. CDR3 nucleotide sequence: TGTGCCAGCAGCGTAGTTTCACTAGCGGGGGTGGATACTACGCAGTATTTT. Translated: CASSVVSLAGVDTTQYF. The complete variable domain, with remaining parts taken from reference TRBV9 and TRBJ2-3, reads DSGVTQTPKHLITATGQRVTLRCSPRSGDLSVYWYQQSLDQGLQFLIQYYNGEERAKGNILERFSAQQFPDLHSELNLSSLELGDSALYFCASSVVSLAGVDTTQYFGPGTRLTVL.